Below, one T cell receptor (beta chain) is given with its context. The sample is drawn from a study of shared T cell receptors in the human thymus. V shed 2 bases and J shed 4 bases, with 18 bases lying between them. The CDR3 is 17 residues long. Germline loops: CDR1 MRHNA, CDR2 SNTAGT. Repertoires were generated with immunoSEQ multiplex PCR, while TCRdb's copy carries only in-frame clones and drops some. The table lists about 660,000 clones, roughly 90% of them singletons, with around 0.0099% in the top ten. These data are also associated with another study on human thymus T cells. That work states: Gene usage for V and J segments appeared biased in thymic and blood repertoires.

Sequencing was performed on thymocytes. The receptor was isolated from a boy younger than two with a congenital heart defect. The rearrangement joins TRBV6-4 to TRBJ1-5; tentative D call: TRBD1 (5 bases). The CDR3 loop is CASSDPRWGGVNQPQHF. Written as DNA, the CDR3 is TGTGCCAGCAGTGACCCACGTTGGGGGGGGGTGAATCAGCCCCAGCATTTT.